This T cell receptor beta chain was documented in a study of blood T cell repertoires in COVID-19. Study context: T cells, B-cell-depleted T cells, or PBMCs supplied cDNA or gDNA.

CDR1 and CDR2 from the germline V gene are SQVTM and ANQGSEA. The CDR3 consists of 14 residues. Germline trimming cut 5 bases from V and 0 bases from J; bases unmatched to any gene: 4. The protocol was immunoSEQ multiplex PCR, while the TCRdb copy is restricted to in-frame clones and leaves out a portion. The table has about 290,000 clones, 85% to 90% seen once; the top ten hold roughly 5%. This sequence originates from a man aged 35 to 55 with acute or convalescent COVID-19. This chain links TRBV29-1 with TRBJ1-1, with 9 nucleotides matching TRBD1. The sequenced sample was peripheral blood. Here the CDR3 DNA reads TGCAGCGTTAGAAGGGACAGGGTGAACACTGAAGCTTTCTTT. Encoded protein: CSVRRDRVNTEAFF.